The clone carrying this TCR beta chain was recorded many times. Its specificity is unknown. This sample was taken from a study of T cell repertoires in cytomegalovirus infection. Overall study results and limits: Summed frequency of shared TCR beta families picked out CMV carriers who also had the relevant HLA.

TCRdb used MiXCR to reprocess the reads, holding one entry per CDR3 protein. This sample has roughly 500,000 distinct CDR3 sequences, with around 10% found just once. The receptor comes from a human donor in good health (CMV status not recorded). Some clones in this sample may be carry-over from other donors' samples. Sequencing used PBMCs.

CDR3 protein: CASSSPGWGTEAFF. The CDR3 coding sequence is TGTGCCAGCAGTTCCCCAGGGTGGGGCACTGAAGCTTTCTTT. The chain has TRBV12-3 or TRBV12-4 and TRBJ1-1; a weak D match, TRBD1 (5 bases). This CDR3 is 14 amino acids long. The V gene lost 4 bases and the J gene lost 4 bases, with 13 bases spanning the gap.